This T cell receptor (beta chain) was recorded in a study of T cell responses to AZD1222 COVID-19 vaccine. Repertoires were generated with immunoSEQ multiplex PCR, while TCRdb's copy carries only in-frame clones and drops some. The sample lists some 86,000 clones, 65% to 85% seen once, with roughly a fifth in the top ten. With respect to this clone: Its specificity is unknown.

The germline CDR1 and CDR2 sequences are SGHDT and YYEEEE. Trimming shortened V by 4 bases and J by 0 bases, and 17 bases separated the two germline ends. This CDR3 region has 17 residues. General observations from the study: Females outnumbered males among donors, who were mostly white British; clonal diversity was possibly underestimated.

J is TRBJ1-3 and V is TRBV5-6, with D tentatively TRBD1 (6 bases). Sequencing used peripheral blood, obtained on day 0 of AZD1222 vaccination. This TCR was sampled from an adult in good health. CDR3: CASSQRTSDSSGNTIYF. The CDR3 DNA sequence: TGTGCCAGCAGCCAACGGACTTCGGACAGCTCTGGAAACACCATATATTTT.